One T cell receptor beta chain is described in this entry. TCRdb re-analysed the RT-PCR reads in MiXCR, keeping a single row per CDR3 protein. The table has fewer than 800,000 distinct CDR3 sequences, 14% seen once. With V trimmed by 0 bases and J by 7 bases, 4 bases remained unmatched. Germline CDR1 SGHDT, CDR2 YYEEEE. This CDR3 contains 14 residues. The chain employs TRBV5-6 and TRBJ2-3; TRBD2 agrees at 8 bases. The sequenced sample consisted of memory CD4+ T cells from blood. This clonotype was sampled from a female donor in good health, serving as a healthy control. The CDR3 loop reads CASSLAGLGYTQYF. CDR3 nucleotide sequence: TGTGCCAGCAGCTTGGCGGGACTAGGGTATACGCAGTATTTT.